This is a list of T cell receptor beta chains from one sample in a study of blood T cell repertoires in COVID-19. Some clones are missing from TCRdb's copy, which holds only in-frame ones; the method was immunoSEQ multiplex PCR. This sample has 150,000 to 200,000 clones, with 86% found just once. The specimen was PBMCs or T cells enriched from blood (not recorded which). These receptors all come from a young woman who had recovered from COVID-19. CDR3s leave out the opening cysteine and the closing phenylalanine or tryptophan. Fields, in order: CDR3 protein, J gene, V gene, CDR3 length.

ASSQDLGYEQY | TRBJ2-7 | TRBV4-1 | 11
SVLPTRSYNEQF | TRBJ2-1 | TRBV29-1 | 12
ASTKGSGSTDTQY | TRBJ2-3 | TRBV19 | 13
ASSRLDHYNEQF | TRBJ2-1 | TRBV14 | 12
ASSRTSGRTDTQY | TRBJ2-3 | TRBV2 | 13
ATSQQQAYNEQF | TRBJ2-1 | TRBV24-1 | 12
ASSHTTGHSYEQY | TRBJ2-7 | TRBV3-1/TRBV3-2 | 13
ATTVTGAGNTIY | TRBJ1-3 | TRBV7-2 | 12
ATSDPRAIYGYT | TRBJ1-2 | TRBV24-1 | 12
ASSSTGGLAYEQY | TRBJ2-7 | TRBV7-2 | 13
ASSITGTGGTDTQY | TRBJ2-3 | TRBV28 | 14
ASSLSGGFDEQY | TRBJ2-7 | TRBV7-3 | 12
ASSQAQATEAF | TRBJ1-1 | TRBV3-1/TRBV3-2 | 11
ASTTENYGYT | TRBJ1-2 | TRBV19 | 10
ASAAADNYEQY | TRBJ2-7 | TRBV28 | 11
ASSQTSGTQY | TRBJ2-5 | TRBV7-9 | 10
ASSGGNQPQH | TRBJ1-5 | TRBV2 | 10
ASVGGGNTEAF | TRBJ1-1 | TRBV10-3 | 11
ASSQVSGRDTGELF | TRBJ2-2 | TRBV3-1/TRBV3-2 | 14
ARSLSGRSVNTDTQY | TRBJ2-3 | TRBV5-3 | 15
ASSPAVTGNTIY | TRBJ1-3 | TRBV7-9 | 12